This TCR beta chain was documented in a study of blood T cell repertoires in COVID-19. Study-level information: Material from acute and convalescent COVID-19 was sourced from the United States, Italy and Spain. From T cells, B-cell-depleted T cells, or PBMCs came the material, which was cDNA or gDNA.

Germline CDR1 reads GTSNPN; CDR2 reads SVGIG (reference sequence). The CDR3 totals 12 residues. The V end was cut by 5 bases, the J end by 8 bases, with 13 bases between. As originally analysed: Reference gene primers were amplified, and this amplification served to estimate nucleated cell counts. The protocol was immunoSEQ multiplex PCR, while the TCRdb copy is restricted to in-frame clones and leaves out a portion. That table furnishes V, J and clone size, whereas the DNA furnished D and trimming. The table shows some 180,000 clones, with roughly 80% occurring only once. This chain uses TRBV30 with TRBJ1-5; no reliable D call. The TCR was taken from a woman aged 35 to 49 with COVID-19, enrolled during active disease. Input material: peripheral blood. The DNA for the CDR3 is TGTGCCTGGGGAGTCCTCGGGGAGCCCCAGCATTTT. Translation gives CAWGVLGEPQHF.